Shown below are 10 T cell receptor beta chains from a single sample sequenced in a study of shared clonotypes between healthy human individuals. The repertoire was sequenced with immunoSEQ multiplex PCR; TCRdb's copy has only in-frame clones and lacks some. The sample includes about 1.5 million clones, 98% seen only once; the top ten take approximately 0.45%. The sample was naive CD4+ T cells sorted from blood. Subset here: CD45RA+ positively selected. These TCRs come from a man younger than 45 in good health.

The chain combines TRBV5-1 with TRBJ2-3; 9 nucleotides line up with TRBD2. The V segment lost 0 bases and the J segment 1 base; nucleotides outside the gene matches: 3. The CDR3 length is 16 residues. Germline V CDR1 and CDR2: SGHRS, YFSETQ. The DNA of the CDR3 is TGCGCCAGCAGCTTGGTTGCTAGCGGGGGCACAGATACGCAGTATTTT. Its protein product is CASSLVASGGTDTQYF. Full variable domain (missing parts from reference TRBV5-1 and TRBJ2-3): KAGVTQTPRYLIKTRGQQVTLSCSPISGHRSVSWYQQTPGQGLQFLFEYFSETQRNKGNFPGRFSGRQFSNSRSEMNVSTLELGDSALYLCASSLVASGGTDTQYFGPGTRLTVL.

The chain employs TRBV5-1 and TRBJ1-1; D perhaps matches TRBD1 (5 bases). Per germline, CDR1 SGHRS and CDR2 YFSETQ. V lost 7 bases and J lost 4, with 20 bases in between. The CDR3 has 15 amino acids. In DNA, the CDR3 is TGCGCCAGCCGCGGGACGCCGACGGGTGGCACTGAAGCTTTCTTT. It encodes CASRGTPTGGTEAFF.

The V gene is TRBV7-2, the J gene TRBJ2-3; D gene uncertain. This CDR3 is built from 13 residues. Germline V gene sequence: CDR1 SGHTA, CDR2 FQGNSA. Trimming pared 1 base from V and 4 bases from J, leaving 6 bases between. The CDR3, as DNA: TGTGCCAGCAGCTTAGGGTCGGCAGATACGCAGTATTTT. Translation: CASSLGSADTQYF.

This sequence joins TRBV14 and TRBJ2-7; tentative D call: TRBD1 (6 bases). CDR3 length equals 15 residues. Per germline, CDR1 SGHDN and CDR2 FVKESK. Deletions cut 0 bases from V and 1 base from J, with 10 bases between. CDR3 DNA sequence: TGTGCCAGCAGCCAAGACAGGGGCTTGTCCTACGAGCAGTACTTC. This sequence encodes CASSQDRGLSYEQYF. Full variable domain (outside the CDR3, taken from reference TRBV14 and TRBJ2-7): EAGVTQFPSHSVIEKGQTVTLRCDPISGHDNLYWYRRVMGKEIKFLLHFVKESKQDESGMPNNRFLAERTGGTYSTLKVQPAELEDSGVYFCASSQDRGLSYEQYFGPGTRLTVT.

V usage is TRBV5-6 and J usage is TRBJ2-1, with a weak D call TRBD1 (7 bases). Germline V gene data show CDR1 as SGHDT and CDR2 as YYEEEE. The germline V and J ends were trimmed by 2 bases and 2 bases, with 14 bases remaining between them. The CDR3 loop spans 16 amino acids. CDR3 DNA sequence: TGTGCCAGCAGCTTTCTGGCGGGACAGACCTACAATGAGCAGTTCTTC. Translating it yields CASSFLAGQTYNEQFF.

The chain combines TRBV2 with TRBJ2-7, with 10 bases lining up with TRBD1. Germline CDR1 SNHLY, CDR2 FYNNEI. V dropped 2 bases and J dropped 6; count of bases not matched to a gene: 7. The length of the CDR3 is 15 residues. CDR3 loop: CASSELRQGASEQYF. The CDR3 DNA reads TGTGCCAGCAGTGAATTGCGACAGGGGGCGTCCGAGCAGTACTTC.

The CDR3 spells CASSSAYRERTDTQYF. CDR3 sequence (DNA): TGTGCCAGCAGTTCCGCATATAGAGAGAGGACAGATACGCAGTATTTT. This chain uses TRBV28 with TRBJ2-3; D not certain. In germline, CDR1 is MDHEN, CDR2 SYDVKM. Trimming removed 4 bases from V and 3 bases from J, with 17 bases in between. The CDR3 length is 16 residues.

This chain joins TRBV15 and TRBJ2-5, with D unresolved. V was shortened by 3 bases and J by 1 base, with 6 bases between the two germline ends. This CDR3 has 13 amino acids. The germline V gene has CDR1 LNHNV and CDR2 YYDKDF (reference sequence). The CDR3 reads CATSRLLQETQYF. The DNA of the CDR3 is TGTGCCACCAGCAGGTTACTCCAAGAGACCCAGTACTTC.

Note on this clone: Other DNA sequences of this sample code for an identical CDR3. This chain links TRBV5-1 with TRBJ2-5; D may match TRBD1 or TRBD2 (6 bases each). The CDR3 loop spans 13 amino acids. Trimming removed 4 bases at V and 5 bases at J, with 12 bases between. Looked up from germline, CDR1 is SGHRS and CDR2 is YFSETQ. CDR3 residues: CASSLGGGETQYF. The CDR3, as DNA: TGCGCCAGCAGCCTGGGGGGCGGGGAGACCCAGTACTTC.

The chain has TRBV15 and TRBJ2-5; a weak D match, TRBD1 (5 bases). Trimming pared 0 bases from V and 7 bases from J, leaving 12 bases between. The CDR3 extends over 14 amino acids. The V gene's germline CDR1 is LNHNV and CDR2 YYDKDF (reference sequence). The CDR3 DNA is TGTGCCACCAGCAGAGACAGGGTTTCTGGGACCCAGTACTTC. Translation gives CATSRDRVSGTQYF.